A selection of T cell receptor beta chains follows, all from one sample in a study of blood T cell repertoires in COVID-19. The data were produced by immunoSEQ multiplex PCR, yet TCRdb's version contains in-frame clones alone and is incomplete. The data show around 250,000 clones, roughly 81% seen once. The sample comprised PBMCs or T cells enriched from blood (not recorded which). The receptors come from a woman between 45 and 60 years old who had been exposed to COVID-19. Each CDR3 is given with its conserved first and last residue. Each record gives: D gene, J gene, clone size, V gene, CDR3 DNA, CDR3 protein. A D gene is named only where the DNA matches it firmly. Clone size is stated in some rows and not others, as once, few, many or a class when expanded.

TRBD2	TRBJ2-2	-	TRBV7-3	TGTGCCAGCAGCTTCTCCCGGGGGGGCACCGGGGAGCTGTTTTTT	CASSFSRGGTGELFF
TRBD1	TRBJ1-2	-	TRBV18	TGTGCCAGCTCACTGAGGACAGGAGAAGGCTATGGCTACACCTTC	CASSLRTGEGYGYTF
TRBD1	TRBJ1-1	-	TRBV2	TGTGCCAGCAGTGGGACAGGGGGAATTTGGACTGAAGCTTTCTTT	CASSGTGGIWTEAFF
TRBD1	TRBJ1-6	-	TRBV5-1	TGCGCCAGCAGCCGGGACAGGGACAATTCACCCCTCCACTTT	CASSRDRDNSPLHF
TRBD1	TRBJ2-1	-	TRBV19	TGTGCCAGTAGTGGGGGACAGGGGTTCTACAATGAGCAGTTCTTC	CASSGGQGFYNEQFF
-	TRBJ1-6	-	TRBV7-9	TGTGCCAGCAGCTTGGGTCAGGGAAGGCAGGGGTCCTATAATTCACCCCTCCACTTT	CASSLGQGRQGSYNSPLHF
-	TRBJ2-7	-	TRBV6-1	TGTGCCAGCAGTGAAGTCCAGGGTTGGTACGAGCAGTACTTC	CASSEVQGWYEQYF
-	TRBJ1-2	-	TRBV12-3/TRBV12-4	TGTGCCAGCAGTGCTCAGGCTAACTATGGCTACACCTTC	CASSAQANYGYTF
TRBD1	TRBJ2-7	-	TRBV30	TGTGCCGGCACCGGGACAGGGGACTACGAGCAGTACTTC	CAGTGTGDYEQYF
TRBD1	TRBJ1-5	-	TRBV12-5	TGTGCTAGTGGTTTAAAAAAACTCCGGGACAGGGGCGCGCATGGCAATCAGCCCCAGCATTTT	CASGLKKLRDRGAHGNQPQHF
-	TRBJ1-3	-	TRBV5-6	TGTGCCAGCAGCTTTTCAGGGGTGGGAAACACCATATATTTT	CASSFSGVGNTIYF
-	TRBJ2-6	-	TRBV30	TGTGCCTGGAGGGAACAGGTCTCTGGGGCCAACGTCCTGACTTTC	CAWREQVSGANVLTF
-	TRBJ1-3	-	TRBV12-5	TGTGCTAGTGGGGCGTTAGGGCAGGGATTATCGTCTGGAAACACCATATATTTT	CASGALGQGLSSGNTIYF
TRBD1	TRBJ2-1	-	TRBV5-4	TGTGCCAGCAGCTTGCTCGGGACAGGGTTGTCAGGTGAGCAGTTCTTC	CASSLLGTGLSGEQFF
-	TRBJ1-1	-	TRBV21-1	TGTGCCAGCAGCAGTCGACACTGGAACACTGAAGCTTTCTTT	CASSSRHWNTEAFF
TRBD1	TRBJ1-1	once	TRBV9	TGTGCCAGCAGCCCAGACAGGGACATTGCTCAAGCTTTCTTT	CASSPDRDIAQAFF
-	TRBJ1-5	-	TRBV10-3	TGTGCCATCGGAGGGGCGGGGGGCAATCAGCCCCAGCATTTT	CAIGGAGGNQPQHF